The rows below give T cell receptor beta chains drawn from one sample of a study of somatic mutations in cytotoxic T cells in rheumatoid arthritis. The table came from immunoSEQ multiplex PCR; TCRdb's copy has only in-frame clones and leaves some out. The sample includes over 7,000 clones, roughly 87% seen only once; the top ten take 15% to 20%. The source material was CD8+ T cells sorted from blood. The receptors stem from a middle-aged man with rheumatoid arthritis. Both conserved end residues are part of each CDR3. The D gene is left open where the match is weak.

TRBJ2-7 - TRBV4-1 CASSQVPGADYEQYF
TRBJ2-1 - TRBV7-6 CASSILQGRDYNEQFF
TRBJ2-2 - TRBV27 CASRPGGQRLVNTGELFF
TRBJ2-1 TRBD2 TRBV29-1 CSFRGGPPNEQFF
TRBJ2-1 - TRBV28 CASSFSRGNYNEQFF
TRBJ1-5 - TRBV27 CASSLGASSNQPQHF
TRBJ1-1 TRBD1 TRBV28 CASSFWTGEEAFF
TRBJ2-3 TRBD1 TRBV7-8 CASSPRGRDTDTQYF
TRBJ1-1 TRBD1 TRBV7-9 CASSSHRGLNTEAFF
TRBJ2-7 TRBD2 TRBV29-1 CSVRILAGGDYEQYF
TRBJ2-2 - TRBV13 CASSSPYGQGGITGELFF
TRBJ1-1 - TRBV6-7 CATLLLGRTEAFF
TRBJ2-5 TRBD2 TRBV27 CASSPGTIETQYF
TRBJ2-7 - TRBV7-2 CASSPYTGMIDEQYF
TRBJ2-7 TRBD2 TRBV6-6 CASSYSGGGLRNEQYF
TRBJ2-1 TRBD2 TRBV7-9 CASSYSGGSYNEQFF
TRBJ1-5 - TRBV15 CATSNRVVPANPQHF
TRBJ1-1 TRBD1 TRBV9 CASKGRTGIEAFF
TRBJ2-5 TRBD1 TRBV30 CAWNRGPKETQYF
TRBJ1-2 - TRBV4-1 CASSQGTGKYYGYTF
TRBJ2-2 - TRBV5-5 CASFLGGTGELFF
TRBJ2-4 TRBD1 TRBV11-2 CASSPWTGLAKNIQYF
TRBJ2-5 - TRBV10-2 CASSELVIGKEETQYF
TRBJ2-6 TRBD1 TRBV15 CATDRGTGANVLTF
TRBJ2-3 TRBD1 TRBV11-2 CASSPGKSLGQGDGTQYF
TRBJ1-1 TRBD1 TRBV28 CASSPMDFFLKRQGWTEAFF
TRBJ2-1 TRBD2 TRBV15 CATSRRWTSGDNEQFF
TRBJ2-1 - TRBV2 CASSETWGGYSVNEQFF
TRBJ2-3 TRBD1 TRBV28 CASSPWGQSTDTQYF
TRBJ1-6 TRBD1 TRBV5-5 CASRQSQGLASPLHF
TRBJ1-2 - TRBV25-1 CASSEGGIGYTF
TRBJ1-3 TRBD1 TRBV28 CASSFDRGGNTIYF
TRBJ2-5 TRBD2 TRBV7-9 CASTAGGAWEQYF
TRBJ2-1 - TRBV5-1 CASSLGDTRFF
TRBJ1-5 - TRBV12-2 CASRLALPELNQPQHF
TRBJ2-5 - TRBV5-6 CASSLVAEETQYF
TRBJ2-4 - TRBV9 CASSRWAEKNIQYF
TRBJ1-1 - TRBV13 CASSPRGGSPEAFF
TRBJ1-3 TRBD1 TRBV9 CASSVEGATGGNTIYF
TRBJ2-5 TRBD2 TRBV27 CASSLIAGVQETQYF
TRBJ1-4 - TRBV19 CASTRASRGEKLFF
TRBJ1-2 - TRBV13 CASSLGDGYTF
TRBJ1-2 TRBD1 TRBV6-1 CASSRDRDRDYGYTF
TRBJ2-5 TRBD1 TRBV11-1 CASSPSAWTGSQTQYF
TRBJ2-7 - TRBV27 CASSPQASSYEQYF
TRBJ2-7 - TRBV7-6 CASSPRSGNSYEQYF
TRBJ1-1 - TRBV4-1 CASSQATGPEAFF
TRBJ2-5 - TRBV29-1 CSVEGEEEGGETQYF
TRBJ1-1 - TRBV5-1 CASSLVTRETEAFF
TRBJ2-1 TRBD1 TRBV7-3 CASSQLNAGQGNEQFF
TRBJ1-1 - TRBV6-1 CATTVNTEAFF
TRBJ2-1 - TRBV28 CASSPSFDGGQGEQFF
TRBJ1-3 - TRBV5-4 CASSLAEGPSGNTIYF
TRBJ1-2 - TRBV15 CATSRDRQAAVGGYTF
TRBJ2-5 TRBD2 TRBV10-1 CASSESLAGVLETQYF
TRBJ2-5 - TRBV7-8 CASSLDLSLETQYF
TRBJ1-3 TRBD1 TRBV28 CASSPDRAGNTIYF
TRBJ2-1 TRBD1 TRBV19 CASSITGGASYNEQFF
TRBJ2-3 TRBD2 TRBV19 CASSPGLGIHTQYF
TRBJ2-1 TRBD1 TRBV5-6 CASSVGTVYNEQFF